Listed below are T cell receptor beta chains from one sample, sequenced in a study of CD4 T cells in relation to SARS-CoV-2 and coronaviruses. Data came from immunoSEQ multiplex PCR; TCRdb stores just in-frame clones and leaves some out. The data hold around 35,000 clones, with around 85% observed a single time. Specimen: memory CD4+ T cells from PBMCs. The receptors derive from an adult with COVID-19. The CDR3 runs from the conserved cysteine through the conserved F or W. Each record gives: D gene, clone size, V gene, J gene, CDR3 protein, CDR3 DNA. A D gene is named only where the DNA matches it firmly. Size tells how often a clone was seen (once, few, many) or the class of an expanded clone, and some rows leave it out.

d_call: .; clone_size: .; v_call: TRBV10-1; j_call: TRBJ2-1; cdr3_aa: CASSEGLNNEQFF; cdr3_nt: TGCGCCAGCAGTGAGGGACTTAACAATGAGCAGTTCTTC
d_call: .; clone_size: .; v_call: TRBV19; j_call: TRBJ1-2; cdr3_aa: CASSENIGRDYGYTF; cdr3_nt: TGTGCCAGTAGTGAAAACATCGGGAGGGACTATGGCTACACCTTC
d_call: .; clone_size: .; v_call: TRBV11-2; j_call: TRBJ1-4; cdr3_aa: CASRHSTNEKLFF; cdr3_nt: TGTGCCAGCAGACACTCAACTAATGAAAAACTGTTTTTT
d_call: TRBD1; clone_size: .; v_call: TRBV14; j_call: TRBJ2-5; cdr3_aa: CASSRLDRGQETQYF; cdr3_nt: TGTGCCAGCAGCCGACTAGACAGGGGACAAGAGACCCAGTACTTC
d_call: .; clone_size: .; v_call: TRBV18; j_call: TRBJ1-1; cdr3_aa: CASSPPGRPEAFF; cdr3_nt: TGTGCCAGCTCACCACCCGGGAGGCCTGAAGCTTTCTTT
d_call: .; clone_size: .; v_call: TRBV12-3/TRBV12-4; j_call: TRBJ1-1; cdr3_aa: CASSLGGEAFF; cdr3_nt: TGTGCCAGCAGTTTGGGGGGTGAAGCTTTCTTT
d_call: .; clone_size: few; v_call: TRBV3-1/TRBV3-2; j_call: TRBJ1-6; cdr3_aa: CASSQGTSRGSPLHF; cdr3_nt: TGTGCCAGCAGCCAGGGGACCTCCCGGGGTTCACCCCTCCACTTT
d_call: .; clone_size: .; v_call: TRBV5-1; j_call: TRBJ2-7; cdr3_aa: CASSLEWGGNEQYF; cdr3_nt: TGCGCCAGCAGCTTGGAATGGGGAGGTAACGAGCAGTACTTC
d_call: .; clone_size: .; v_call: TRBV7-8; j_call: TRBJ2-2; cdr3_aa: CASSSMVLNTGELFF; cdr3_nt: TGTGCCAGCAGCTCCATGGTCCTGAACACCGGGGAGCTGTTTTTT
d_call: TRBD1; clone_size: .; v_call: TRBV11-2; j_call: TRBJ2-5; cdr3_aa: CASSFDRGRETQYF; cdr3_nt: TGTGCCAGCAGCTTCGACAGGGGTCGAGAGACCCAGTACTTC
d_call: .; clone_size: .; v_call: TRBV25-1; j_call: TRBJ1-4; cdr3_aa: CASSEITTNEKLFF; cdr3_nt: TGTGCCAGCAGTGAGATTACAACTAATGAAAAACTGTTTTTT
d_call: TRBD2; clone_size: .; v_call: TRBV11-2; j_call: TRBJ2-2; cdr3_aa: CASSLREGRTGELFF; cdr3_nt: TGTGCCAGCAGCTTGCGGGAGGGCCGAACCGGGGAGCTGTTTTTT
d_call: TRBD1; clone_size: once; v_call: TRBV4-2; j_call: TRBJ1-2; cdr3_aa: CASSQSGTGDGYTF; cdr3_nt: TGTGCCAGCAGCCAATCCGGGACAGGGGATGGCTACACCTTC
d_call: .; clone_size: .; v_call: TRBV3-1/TRBV3-2; j_call: TRBJ1-4; cdr3_aa: CASSHSKRYDEKLFF; cdr3_nt: TGTGCCAGCAGCCATTCCAAGAGGTATGACGAAAAACTGTTTTTT
d_call: TRBD1; clone_size: .; v_call: TRBV6-5; j_call: TRBJ2-7; cdr3_aa: CASSYFRTGGHEQYF; cdr3_nt: TGTGCCAGCAGTTACTTCCGGACAGGGGGTCACGAGCAGTACTTC
d_call: .; clone_size: .; v_call: TRBV7-9; j_call: TRBJ2-6; cdr3_aa: CASTLRRNRSGANVLTF; cdr3_nt: TGTGCCAGCACTCTGCGGAGGAACCGCTCTGGGGCCAACGTCCTGACTTTC
d_call: .; clone_size: .; v_call: TRBV7-2; j_call: TRBJ2-7; cdr3_aa: CASSRNYEQYF; cdr3_nt: TGTGCCAGCAGTCGAAACTACGAGCAGTACTTC
d_call: .; clone_size: .; v_call: TRBV19; j_call: TRBJ1-5; cdr3_aa: CASSTREDQPQHF; cdr3_nt: TGTGCCAGTAGTACCCGTGAAGATCAGCCCCAGCATTTT
d_call: .; clone_size: .; v_call: TRBV5-6; j_call: TRBJ2-5; cdr3_aa: CASSSLVGGETQYF; cdr3_nt: TGTGCCAGCAGCTCGCTTGTCGGGGGAGAGACCCAGTACTTC
d_call: .; clone_size: .; v_call: TRBV6-5; j_call: TRBJ1-4; cdr3_aa: CASRFHRATNEKLFF; cdr3_nt: TGTGCCAGCAGATTTCACAGAGCAACTAATGAAAAACTGTTTTTT
d_call: .; clone_size: .; v_call: TRBV10-3; j_call: TRBJ2-7; cdr3_aa: CAIRGYSSYEQYF; cdr3_nt: TGTGCCATCAGGGGCTACAGTTCCTACGAGCAGTACTTC
d_call: .; clone_size: once; v_call: TRBV3-1/TRBV3-2; j_call: TRBJ2-1; cdr3_aa: CASSQDHDEQFF; cdr3_nt: TGTGCCAGCAGCCAAGATCACGATGAGCAGTTCTTC
d_call: .; clone_size: .; v_call: TRBV3-1/TRBV3-2; j_call: TRBJ2-2; cdr3_aa: CASSQLDGELFF; cdr3_nt: TGTGCCAGCAGCCAATTGGATGGGGAGCTGTTTTTT
d_call: .; clone_size: .; v_call: TRBV7-8; j_call: TRBJ1-6; cdr3_aa: CASSLVTQTWNSPLHF; cdr3_nt: TGTGCCAGCAGCTTAGTAACCCAGACCTGGAATTCACCCCTCCACTTT
d_call: .; clone_size: .; v_call: TRBV28; j_call: TRBJ2-2; cdr3_aa: CASTVFGTGTGELFF; cdr3_nt: TGTGCCAGCACAGTTTTTGGGACCGGCACCGGGGAGCTGTTTTTT
d_call: .; clone_size: .; v_call: TRBV21-1; j_call: TRBJ2-7; cdr3_aa: CASSKGYEQYF; cdr3_nt: TGTGCCAGCAGCAAAGGGTACGAGCAGTACTTC
d_call: .; clone_size: .; v_call: TRBV5-1; j_call: TRBJ2-7; cdr3_aa: CASSLAAGSSYEQYF; cdr3_nt: TGCGCCAGCAGCTTGGCGGCAGGGAGCTCCTACGAGCAGTACTTC
d_call: .; clone_size: .; v_call: TRBV5-1; j_call: TRBJ1-1; cdr3_aa: CASSLGVSRDTEAFF; cdr3_nt: TGCGCCAGCAGCTTGGGAGTGTCCCGGGACACTGAAGCTTTCTTT
d_call: .; clone_size: .; v_call: TRBV5-4; j_call: TRBJ2-1; cdr3_aa: CASSLDPGEAYNEQFF; cdr3_nt: TGTGCCAGCAGCTTGGATCCGGGGGAGGCTTACAATGAGCAGTTCTTC
d_call: .; clone_size: once; v_call: TRBV7-8; j_call: TRBJ2-1; cdr3_aa: CASIASVYYNEQFF; cdr3_nt: TGTGCCAGCATAGCTTCAGTGTACTACAATGAGCAGTTCTTC
d_call: TRBD2; clone_size: .; v_call: TRBV11-2; j_call: TRBJ2-1; cdr3_aa: CASSQRFIAGGPGEQFF; cdr3_nt: TGTGCCAGCAGCCAGAGATTCATAGCGGGAGGGCCAGGTGAGCAGTTCTTC
d_call: .; clone_size: .; v_call: TRBV5-4; j_call: TRBJ2-1; cdr3_aa: CASGRGRDNEQFF; cdr3_nt: TGTGCCAGCGGACGGGGGAGAGACAATGAGCAGTTCTTC
d_call: .; clone_size: .; v_call: TRBV5-8; j_call: TRBJ2-5; cdr3_aa: CASSPEGVIETQYF; cdr3_nt: TGTGCCAGCAGTCCGGAGGGGGTCATAGAGACCCAGTACTTC
d_call: .; clone_size: .; v_call: TRBV5-4; j_call: TRBJ2-5; cdr3_aa: CASSPTQETQYF; cdr3_nt: TGTGCCAGCAGCCCGACCCAAGAGACCCAGTACTTC
d_call: .; clone_size: .; v_call: TRBV7-3; j_call: TRBJ2-1; cdr3_aa: CASSPTIGGEQFF; cdr3_nt: TGTGCCAGCAGCCCCACGATAGGCGGAGAGCAGTTCTTC
d_call: .; clone_size: .; v_call: TRBV4-1; j_call: TRBJ1-6; cdr3_aa: CASSPKAGTTNSPLHF; cdr3_nt: TGCGCCAGCAGCCCAAAAGCCGGCACAACTAATTCACCCCTCCACTTT
d_call: .; clone_size: .; v_call: TRBV2; j_call: TRBJ1-1; cdr3_aa: CAVQGQNTEAFF; cdr3_nt: TGTGCCGTACAGGGCCAGAACACTGAAGCTTTCTTT